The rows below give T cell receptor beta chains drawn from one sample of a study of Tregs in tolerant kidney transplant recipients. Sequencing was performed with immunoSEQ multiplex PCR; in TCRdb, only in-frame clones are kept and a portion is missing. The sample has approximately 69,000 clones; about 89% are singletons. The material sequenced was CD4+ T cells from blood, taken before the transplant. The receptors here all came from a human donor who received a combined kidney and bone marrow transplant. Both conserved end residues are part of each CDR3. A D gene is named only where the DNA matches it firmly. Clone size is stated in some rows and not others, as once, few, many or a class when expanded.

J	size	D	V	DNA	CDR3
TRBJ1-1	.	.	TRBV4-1	TGCGCCAGCAGCCTGATGGCAAGGGGGGGAACTGAAGCTTTCTTT	CASSLMARGGTEAFF
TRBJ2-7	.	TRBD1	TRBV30	TGTGCCTGGAGTGCCCCTTTCGCAGGGGGTTCCTACGAGCAGTACTTC	CAWSAPFAGGSYEQYF
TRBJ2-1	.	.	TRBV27	TGTGCCAGCAGTTTATTGCCCAGGGCAGGCGGTGAGCAGTTCTTC	CASSLLPRAGGEQFF
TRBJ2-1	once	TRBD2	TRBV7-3	TGTGCCAGCAGCACAAGCGGGGGCCCCCCGAATGAGCAGTTCTTC	CASSTSGGPPNEQFF
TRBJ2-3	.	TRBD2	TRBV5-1	TGCGCCAGCAGCTTGGGCGGGAGTTGGACAGATACGCAGTATTTT	CASSLGGSWTDTQYF
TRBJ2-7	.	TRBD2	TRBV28	TGTGCCAGCAGTTTATCCGGGACTAGCGGGAATTACGAGCAGTACTTC	CASSLSGTSGNYEQYF
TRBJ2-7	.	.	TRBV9	TGTGCCAGCAGCGTAGAACCCGACTGGAGTTACGAGCAGTACTTC	CASSVEPDWSYEQYF
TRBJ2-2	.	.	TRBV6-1	TGTGCCAGCAGTCGTAGCGAGAACACCGGGGAGCTGTTTTTT	CASSRSENTGELFF
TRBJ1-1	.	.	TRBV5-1	TGCGCCAGCAGCTCTACCGGGTCCATGAACACTGAAGCTTTCTTT	CASSSTGSMNTEAFF
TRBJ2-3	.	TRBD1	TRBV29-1	TGCAGCGCCAAGGGGGACAGGGGGACTTATGGAGATACGCAGTATTTT	CSAKGDRGTYGDTQYF
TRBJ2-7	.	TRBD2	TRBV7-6	TGTGCCAGCAGCTTGGGGCTAGCGGGAGGTACCTCCTACGAGCAGTACTTC	CASSLGLAGGTSYEQYF
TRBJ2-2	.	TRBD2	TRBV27	TGTGCCAGCAGTCTATTCAGCGGGAGGGCCGGGGAGCTGTTTTTT	CASSLFSGRAGELFF
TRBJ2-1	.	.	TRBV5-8	TGTGCCAGCAGCTTGGCAGGGGGGAATGAGCAGTTCTTC	CASSLAGGNEQFF
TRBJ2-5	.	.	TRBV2	TGTGCCAGCAGTGAATCATCGGCTAGCGTAACCCAAGAGACCCAGTACTTC	CASSESSASVTQETQYF
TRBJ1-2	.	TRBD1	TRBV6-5	TGTGCCAGCAGCTCCGACAGGGGGCGAGCTGGTGGCTACACCTTC	CASSSDRGRAGGYTF
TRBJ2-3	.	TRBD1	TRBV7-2	TGTGCCAGCGGGGGGGAAACAGGGGGCGCCACAGATACGCAGTATTTT	CASGGETGGATDTQYF
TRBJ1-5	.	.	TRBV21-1	TGTGCCAGCAGCAATTACCGGGACAGTTATCAGCCCCAGCATTTT	CASSNYRDSYQPQHF
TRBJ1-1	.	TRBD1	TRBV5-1	TGCGCCAGCAGCTACGGACAGGGGAACACTGAAGCTTTCTTT	CASSYGQGNTEAFF
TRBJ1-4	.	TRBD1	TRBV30	TGTGCCTGGAGTGGGACAGGGGGGAGAGAAACTAATGAAAAACTGTTTTTT	CAWSGTGGRETNEKLFF
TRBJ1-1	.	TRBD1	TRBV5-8	TGTGCCAGCAGCCCTGGGACAGGGGGGAACACTGAAGCTTTCTTT	CASSPGTGGNTEAFF
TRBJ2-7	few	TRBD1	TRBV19	TGTGCCAGCAATAAGGGACAGGGGGAATACGAGCAGTACTTC	CASNKGQGEYEQYF
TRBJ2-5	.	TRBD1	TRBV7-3	TGTGCCAGCAGCTCGACCGGGACAGGGGGCATGGAGACCCAGTACTTC	CASSSTGTGGMETQYF
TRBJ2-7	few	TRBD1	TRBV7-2	TGTGCCAGCAGCTTAGATGGGACAGAAACCTACGAGCAGTACTTC	CASSLDGTETYEQYF
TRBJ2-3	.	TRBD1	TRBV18	TGTGCCAGCTCACCGACAGGGGAAGGCACAGATACGCAGTATTTT	CASSPTGEGTDTQYF
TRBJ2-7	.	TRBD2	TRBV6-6	TGTGCCAGCAGTTACGTACTAGCGGGCTACGAGCAGTACTTC	CASSYVLAGYEQYF
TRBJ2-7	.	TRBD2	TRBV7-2	TGTGCCAGCAGCTTATCCCTAGCGGGAGATCGGACCGAGCAGTACTTC	CASSLSLAGDRTEQYF
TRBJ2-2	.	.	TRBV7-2	TGTGCCAGCAGCTTCCTAGCCCTAAGAACCGGGGAGCTGTTTTTT	CASSFLALRTGELFF
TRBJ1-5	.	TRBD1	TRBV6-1	TGTGCCAGCAACCCGACAGGGGAACAGCCCCAGCATTTT	CASNPTGEQPQHF
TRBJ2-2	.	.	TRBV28	TGTGCCAGCAGAGAGAGCACCGGGGAGCTGTTTTTT	CASRESTGELFF
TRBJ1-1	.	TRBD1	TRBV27	TGTGCCAGCAGCCGAGGGGACAGGGGACTCACTGAAGCTTTCTTT	CASSRGDRGLTEAFF
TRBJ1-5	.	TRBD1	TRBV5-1	TGCGCCAGCAGCACGGGACAGGGGAGCAATCAGCCCCAGCATTTT	CASSTGQGSNQPQHF